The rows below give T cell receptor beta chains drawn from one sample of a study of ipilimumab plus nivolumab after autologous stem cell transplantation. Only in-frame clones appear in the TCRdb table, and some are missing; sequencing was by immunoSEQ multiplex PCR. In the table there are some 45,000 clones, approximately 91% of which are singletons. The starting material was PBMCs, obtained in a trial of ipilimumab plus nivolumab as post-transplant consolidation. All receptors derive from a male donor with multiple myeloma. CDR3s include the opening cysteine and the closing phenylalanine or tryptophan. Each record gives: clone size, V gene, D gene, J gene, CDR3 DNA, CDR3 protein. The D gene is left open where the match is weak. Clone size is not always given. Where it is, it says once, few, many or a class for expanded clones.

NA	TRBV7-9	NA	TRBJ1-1	TGTGCCAGCTCAAGCAACACTGAAGCTTTCTTT	CASSSNTEAFF
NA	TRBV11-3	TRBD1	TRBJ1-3	TGTGCCAGCAGCCAGGGACAGACTGGAAACACCATATATTTT	CASSQGQTGNTIYF
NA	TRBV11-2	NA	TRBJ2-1	TGTGCCAGCAGCTCCGAATATCGCAATGAGCAGTTCTTC	CASSSEYRNEQFF
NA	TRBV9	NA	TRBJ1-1	TGTGCCAGCAGCGTAGCTGGACCGGGGGGGATCACTGAAGCTTTCTTT	CASSVAGPGGITEAFF
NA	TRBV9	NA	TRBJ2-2	TGTGCCAGCAGCGCGACTAGAAGAAACGGGGAGCTGTTTTTT	CASSATRRNGELFF
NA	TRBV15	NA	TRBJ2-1	TGTGCCACCAGCAGAGATCCCTGGACAGCGGGTGAGCAGTTCTTC	CATSRDPWTAGEQFF
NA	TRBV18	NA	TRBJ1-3	TGTGCCAGCTCACCAATGGGGCAGGGGATCGGGACTGGAAACACCATATATTTT	CASSPMGQGIGTGNTIYF
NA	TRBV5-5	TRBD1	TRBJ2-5	TGTGCCAGCAGCTTGGGACAGGGGCAAGAGACCCAGTACTTC	CASSLGQGQETQYF
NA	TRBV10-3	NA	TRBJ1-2	TGTGCCATCACCCTAGGGGACTCATGGGAGGGCTACACCTTC	CAITLGDSWEGYTF
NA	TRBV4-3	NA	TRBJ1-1	TGCGCCAGCAGCCAAGTCGGAATGACTGAAGCTTTCTTT	CASSQVGMTEAFF
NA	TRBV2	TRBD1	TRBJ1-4	TGTGCCAGCAGCTCAGACAGGGACAGGGGTGAAAAACTGTTTTTT	CASSSDRDRGEKLFF
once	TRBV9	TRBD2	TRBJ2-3	TGTGCCAGCAGCCCGAGACTAGCGTCGTGGGGTACAGATACGCAGTATTTT	CASSPRLASWGTDTQYF
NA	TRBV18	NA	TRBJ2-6	TGTGCCAGCTCCCACTCTGGGGCCAACGTCCTGACTTTC	CASSHSGANVLTF
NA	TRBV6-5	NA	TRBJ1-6	TGTGCCAGCAGAGCTACAGGGAAAAATTCACCCCTCCACTTT	CASRATGKNSPLHF
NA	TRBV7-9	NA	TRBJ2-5	TGTGCCAGCAGCTTAGAATCGAGGCCCCAAGAGACCCAGTACTTC	CASSLESRPQETQYF